The rows below give T cell receptor beta chains drawn from one sample of a study of human T cells and chemical hapten exposure. TCRdb passed the RACE reads through MiXCR, listing each CDR3 protein once. The table has approximately 77,000 distinct CDR3 sequences, around 7.8% seen once; the top ten hold about 1.6%. The sequenced sample was whole blood, obtained in connection with sensitization to the hapten diphenylcyclopropenone (DPC). The receptors were gathered from a woman aged 25-40 years with alopecia areata. Some clones in this sample may be carry-over from other donors' samples. Both conserved end residues are part of each CDR3. Each record gives: D gene, J gene, clone size, V gene, CDR3 length, CDR3 DNA, CDR3 protein. D genes are given only for firm matches. For some rows the clone size is stated as once, few or many, or as a class when expanded; others skip it.

>NA|TRBJ1-1|few|TRBV6-6|12
TGTGCCAGCAGAGAGATGAACACTGAAGCTTTCTTT
CASREMNTEAFF
>NA|TRBJ2-3|NA|TRBV5-6|13
TGTGCCAGCAGCTTGAATGGTCCAGATACGCAGTATTTT
CASSLNGPDTQYF
>TRBD1|TRBJ1-5|many|TRBV7-9|17
TGTGCCAGCAGCTTAGCGCTACAGGGGGTTAGCAATCAGCCCCAGCATTTT
CASSLALQGVSNQPQHF
>NA|TRBJ2-3|few|TRBV30|13
TGTGCCTGGAGTGGCGCTAGCACAGATACGCAGTATTTT
CAWSGASTDTQYF
>NA|TRBJ1-6|NA|TRBV19|15
TGTGCCAGTAAAGGTACAGGCGCCTATAATTCACCCCTCCACTTT
CASKGTGAYNSPLHF
>NA|TRBJ1-6|few|TRBV12-3/TRBV12-4|13
TGTGCCAGCAGTTCTCTCGGTAGTTCACCCCTCCACTTT
CASSSLGSSPLHF
>NA|TRBJ1-2|NA|TRBV24-1|13
TGTGCCACCAGTGATTACTCTGGGGATGGCTACACCTTC
CATSDYSGDGYTF
>TRBD1|TRBJ1-2|few|TRBV27|13
TGTGCCACCAAAGGACAGGGGGCTTATGGCTACACCTTC
CATKGQGAYGYTF
>NA|TRBJ1-5|NA|TRBV12-3/TRBV12-4|14
TGTGCCAGCAGTTTATCCTGGGGGGATCAGCCCCAGCATTTT
CASSLSWGDQPQHF
>NA|TRBJ1-2|few|TRBV28|15
TGTGCCAGCAGTTTAGTTGGGGGATATAACTATGGCTACACCTTC
CASSLVGGYNYGYTF
>NA|TRBJ1-2|many|TRBV5-1|14
TGCGCCAGCAGCTTGACAGAGAAGAACTATGGCTACACCTTC
CASSLTEKNYGYTF
>NA|TRBJ2-5|many|TRBV7-2|15
TGTGCCAGCAGCCCAGGGGGGGCCCTCAAAGAGACCCAGTACTTC
CASSPGGALKETQYF
>TRBD1|TRBJ1-3|NA|TRBV30|15
TGTGCCTGGAGTGTCACAGGGGGCCCTGGAAACACCATATATTTT
CAWSVTGGPGNTIYF
>NA|TRBJ1-1|many|TRBV27|15
TGTGCCAGCAGATATAGTTCGGGATCAGGCACTGAAGCTTTCTTT
CASRYSSGSGTEAFF
>NA|TRBJ2-6|NA|TRBV2|15
TGTGCCAGCAGTGAGACAGGCTCTGGGGCCAACGTCCTGACTTTC
CASSETGSGANVLTF
>TRBD1|TRBJ2-3|few|TRBV5-4|18
TGTGCCAGCAGCTCCGACCACGGGACAGGGGGGGGGACAGATACGCAGTATTTT
CASSSDHGTGGGTDTQYF
>NA|TRBJ1-5|NA|TRBV7-8|16
TGTGCCAGCAGCTTAGCGCTAAGGGTACAGCCGCAGCCCCAGCATTTT
CASSLALRVQPQPQHF
>NA|TRBJ2-7|many|TRBV13|15
TGTGCCAGCAGCGCCCGACAGGCCGGCTCCTACGAGCAGTACTTC
CASSARQAGSYEQYF
>NA|TRBJ1-2|many|TRBV5-1|13
TGCGCCAGCAGCTTGTATCGGATCGATGGCTACACCTTC
CASSLYRIDGYTF
>TRBD1|TRBJ1-3|few|TRBV5-1|15
TGCGCCAGCAGCTTGGCCGGACAGGGGAAAAACACCATATATTTT
CASSLAGQGKNTIYF
>NA|TRBJ1-4|NA|TRBV20-1|12
TGCAGTGCTAGAGGCGGGCGAGAAAAACTGTTTTTT
CSARGGREKLFF
>NA|TRBJ1-1|few|TRBV20-1|13
TGCAGTGCTAGAGGAAGGATGAACACTGAAGCTTTCTTT
CSARGRMNTEAFF
>NA|TRBJ2-7|few|TRBV19|13
TGTGCCAGTAGTAGGGACCGCGGTAGGGAGCAGTACTTC
CASSRDRGREQYF
>TRBD2|TRBJ2-5|few|TRBV9|15
TGTGCCAGCAGCCCAGCGGGGGCCCCACCGGGGACCCAGTACTTC
CASSPAGAPPGTQYF
>NA|TRBJ2-7|few|TRBV2|15
TGTGCCAGCAACTGGGAGGACAGGACGTCGAAGGAGCAGTACTTC
CASNWEDRTSKEQYF
>NA|TRBJ1-1|many|TRBV12-5|13
TGTGCTAGTGGTCCGACAGGACTTGGTGAAGCTTTCTTT
CASGPTGLGEAFF
>TRBD2|TRBJ2-3|NA|TRBV4-2|18
TGTGCCAGCAGCCAAGTGTTCACTAGCGGGGCCCCGGGGGATACGCAGTATTTT
CASSQVFTSGAPGDTQYF
>NA|TRBJ2-5|few|TRBV30|12
TGTGCCTGGAAGAGTAACTCGGAGACCCAGTACTTC
CAWKSNSETQYF
>TRBD1|TRBJ1-2|NA|TRBV10-3|13
TGTGCCATCAGCCCGGACAGGGTCTATGGCTACACCTTC
CAISPDRVYGYTF
>NA|TRBJ1-4|NA|TRBV20-1|15
TGCAGTGCTAGGGCCCCCAGGGCCACCAATGAAAAACTGTTTTTT
CSARAPRATNEKLFF
>NA|TRBJ1-2|many|TRBV20-1|13
TGCAGTGCTAGACGGGACGGTAACTATGGCTACACCTTC
CSARRDGNYGYTF
>NA|TRBJ1-1|many|TRBV5-1|13
TGCGCCAGCAGAACGGAGGTCAATACTGAAGCTTTCTTT
CASRTEVNTEAFF
>TRBD1|TRBJ1-2|NA|TRBV29-1|12
TGCAGCGGGACCGGGACAGGGGTTGGCTACACCTTC
CSGTGTGVGYTF
>NA|TRBJ1-1|few|TRBV30|12
TGTGCCTGGAGTGTAACGAAGGGGCAAGCTTTCTTT
CAWSVTKGQAFF
>NA|TRBJ2-3|many|TRBV7-6|16
TGTGCCAGCAGCCTAACGGTGGGGGGTAGCACAGATACGCAGTATTTT
CASSLTVGGSTDTQYF
>TRBD2|TRBJ2-2|many|TRBV12-3/TRBV12-4|14
TGTGCCAGCAGTCTCATAGCGGGGCCCGGGGAGCTGTTTTTT
CASSLIAGPGELFF
>NA|TRBJ1-1|few|TRBV18|16
TGTGCCAGCTCACCACGGAGGGAACGGTTAAACACTGAAGCTTTCTTT
CASSPRRERLNTEAFF
>NA|TRBJ1-5|few|TRBV12-3/TRBV12-4|15
TGTGCCAGCAGTTTACTGGACCTTAGCAATCAGCCCCAGCATTTT
CASSLLDLSNQPQHF
>TRBD2|TRBJ2-3|many|TRBV20-1|14
TGCAGTGTTGAGCGGGGAGGCTACACAGATACGCAGTATTTT
CSVERGGYTDTQYF
>TRBD1|TRBJ1-5|many|TRBV6-6|15
TGTGCCAGCAGCACCGGACAGGGGGCACAACAGCCCCAGCATTTT
CASSTGQGAQQPQHF
>NA|TRBJ1-5|NA|TRBV6-2/TRBV6-3|15
TGTGCCAGCAGTTATTGGGGGAATAGCAATCAGCCCCAGCATTTT
CASSYWGNSNQPQHF
>NA|TRBJ1-1|NA|TRBV7-9|14
TGTGCCAGCAGCCGCCGGATAGTGGAGGCTGAAGCTTTCTTT
CASSRRIVEAEAFF
>TRBD1|TRBJ1-2|few|TRBV3-1|15
TGTGCCAGCAGCCAAGGGGGACAGGGACCCTTTGGCTACACCTTC
CASSQGGQGPFGYTF
>NA|TRBJ2-3|many|TRBV9|13
TGTGCCAGCAGCGGGGGGGGCACAGATACGCAGTATTTT
CASSGGGTDTQYF
>NA|TRBJ2-6|few|TRBV12-3/TRBV12-4|13
TGTGCCAGCAGTTTAAATGGGGTACTCGTCCTGACTTTC
CASSLNGVLVLTF
>NA|TRBJ1-1|few|TRBV12-3/TRBV12-4|12
TGTGCCAGCAGTGACAGGAACACTGAAGCTTTCTTT
CASSDRNTEAFF
>TRBD2|TRBJ2-3|few|TRBV20-1|14
TGCAGTGCTAGAGCGGGGGGGCCGATAGATACGCAGTATTTT
CSARAGGPIDTQYF
>TRBD2|TRBJ2-1|NA|TRBV7-9|19
TGTGCCAGCAGCCCAGGGGGACTAGCGGTGGCGAGCTCCTACAATGAGCAGTTCTTC
CASSPGGLAVASSYNEQFF
>NA|TRBJ2-2|NA|TRBV9|16
TGTGCCAGCAGCGTAGGGCCAGCCCAATTGAGGGGGGAGCTGTTTTTT
CASSVGPAQLRGELFF
>TRBD1|TRBJ1-2|few|TRBV5-1|15
TGCGCCAGCAGCTTGGCCGGGGGACAGGGATATGGCTACACCTTC
CASSLAGGQGYGYTF
>NA|TRBJ2-5|many|TRBV7-9|12
TGTGCCAGCAGCCCACTGAAAGAGACCCAGTACTTC
CASSPLKETQYF
>NA|TRBJ1-2|many|TRBV18|13
TGTGCCAGCTCCCCGGGGGACCCATATGGCTACACCTTC
CASSPGDPYGYTF